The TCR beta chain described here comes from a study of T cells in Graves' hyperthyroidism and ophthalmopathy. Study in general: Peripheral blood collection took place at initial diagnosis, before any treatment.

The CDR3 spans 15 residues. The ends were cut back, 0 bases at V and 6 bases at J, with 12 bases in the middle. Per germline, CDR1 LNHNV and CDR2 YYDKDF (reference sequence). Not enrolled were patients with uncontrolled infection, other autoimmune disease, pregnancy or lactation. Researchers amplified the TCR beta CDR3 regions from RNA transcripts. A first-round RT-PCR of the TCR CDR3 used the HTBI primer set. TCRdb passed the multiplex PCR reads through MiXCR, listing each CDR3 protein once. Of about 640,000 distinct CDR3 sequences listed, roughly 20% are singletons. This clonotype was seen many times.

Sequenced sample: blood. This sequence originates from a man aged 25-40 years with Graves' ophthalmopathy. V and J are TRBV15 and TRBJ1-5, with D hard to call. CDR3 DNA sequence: TGTGCCACCAGCAGAGATCGCGCAGGCGGTCAGCCCCAGCATTTT. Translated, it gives CATSRDRAGGQPQHF.